The 14 T cell receptor beta chains below come from one sample, sequenced in a study of graft-versus-host responses after intestinal transplantation. The protocol was immunoSEQ multiplex PCR, while the TCRdb copy is restricted to in-frame clones and leaves out a portion. The sample holds just over 70,000 clones, over 70% seen once. These receptors are not linked to any known antigen. Source: unstimulated CD4+ T cells sorted from spleen or lymph node cells, taken before transplant. The origin of the receptors is a human donor who was the organ donor for an intestinal transplant.

The chain employs TRBV5-1 and TRBJ1-1; D is undetermined. Germline V gene sequence: CDR1 SGHRS, CDR2 YFSETQ. Trimming took 4 bases from V and 1 from J, leaving 20 bases between them. The CDR3 covers 17 residues. The CDR3 region has the DNA TGCGCCAGCAGCGGGAGGACCACAAACCTTCGGAACACTGAAGCTTTCTTT. Its translation is CASSGRTTNLRNTEAFF.

Of note for this clone: Other DNA sequences in the same sample also yield this CDR3. CDR3 sequence (DNA): TGTGCCAGCTCACCTACTATGAACACTGAAGCTTTCTTT. It specifies CASSPTMNTEAFF. The chain recombines TRBV18 with TRBJ1-1; no definite D call. Germline CDR1 KGHSH, CDR2 LQKENI. Trimming shortened V by 3 bases and J by 0 bases, and 5 bases separated the two germline ends. This CDR3 is 13 amino acids long.

The chain recombines TRBV15 with TRBJ2-5; D is possibly TRBD2 (6 bases). Between the trimmed V and J ends, which lost 3 bases and 5 bases, there was a span of 16 bases. The CDR3 covers 15 residues. The V gene's germline CDR1 is LNHNV and CDR2 YYDKDF (reference sequence). The CDR3 sequence is CATSRPHLGGETQYF. CDR3 sequence (DNA): TGTGCCACCAGCAGGCCGCACCTCGGGGGTGAGACCCAGTACTTC.

This chain joins TRBV28 and TRBJ1-6, with TRBD1 identical over 11 bases. The CDR3 sequence is 18 residues long. The junction had 14 bases not matched to a gene; V was cut back by 4 bases and J by 9 bases. Germline CDR1 and CDR2: MDHEN and SYDVKM. The CDR3 DNA follows: TGTGCCAGCAGTTCGAGCGGACAGGGGGCGCGTATGATTTCACCCCTCCACTTT. This translates into CASSSSGQGARMISPLHF.

The genes are TRBV7-2 and TRBJ1-2; 7 bases line up with TRBD1. Germline CDR1 SGHTA, CDR2 FQGNSA. CDR3 length: 12 amino acids. V lost 3 bases to trimming and J lost 5 bases; unmatched junction nucleotides: 0. In DNA form, the CDR3 reads TGTGCCAGCAGCTTGACAGGGTATGGCTACACCTTC. Encoded protein: CASSLTGYGYTF.

The CDR3 reads CASSDSQGYGYTF. Written as DNA, the CDR3 is TGTGCCAGCAGTGATAGTCAGGGCTATGGCTACACCTTC. The chain uses TRBV6-1 and TRBJ1-2; TRBD1 might be the D (5 bases). The CDR3 loop spans 13 amino acids. The V end was cut by 3 bases, the J end by 4 bases, with 9 bases between. In germline, CDR1 is MNHNS, CDR2 SASEGT.

The gene calls are TRBV21-1 and TRBJ2-7; no DNA check was done on the table's D call, TRBD1. TRBV21-1 constitutes a pseudogene. This CDR3 has 16 residues. CDR3 DNA: TGTGCCAGCAGCAAACGACAGGGCATGGGGGAGGACGAGCAGTACGTC. Its translation: CASSKRQGMGEDEQYV.

This clone was seen a single time. For the CDR3, the DNA is TGCGCCAGCTATCAGGGGGGACGAGAGACCCAGTACTTC. As protein: CASYQGGRETQYF. V usage is TRBV5-1 and J usage is TRBJ2-5; maybe TRBD1 (7 bases). Germline V gene lookup returns CDR1 SGHRS and CDR2 YFSETQ. V was clipped by 7 bases and J by 4 bases, with 14 bases between them. There are 13 residues in the CDR3.

Turning to this clone: Other DNA sequences in the same sample also yield this CDR3. The chain joins TRBV7-8 to TRBJ2-5; possibly TRBD2 for D (6 bases). In germline, CDR1 is SGHVS, CDR2 FQNEAQ. The CDR3 is 12 amino acids. Trimming took 4 bases from V and 5 from J, leaving 8 bases between them. This chain's CDR3 is CASSSGGETQYF. For the CDR3, the DNA is TGTGCCAGCAGCTCCGGAGGGGAGACCCAGTACTTC.

The chain recombines TRBV5-6 with TRBJ2-5, with D maybe TRBD2 (6 bases). The V gene's germline CDR1 is SGHDT and CDR2 YYEEEE. V lost 4 bases, J lost 6 bases, and 19 bases lay in between. This CDR3 comprises 15 residues. Here the CDR3 reads CASSKSLGTAQTQYF. CDR3 sequence (DNA): TGTGCCAGCAGCAAATCGCTCGGGACTGCACAGACCCAGTACTTC.

The chain uses TRBV5-1 and TRBJ2-1; 11 nucleotides align to TRBD2. J was trimmed by 4 bases and V by 0 bases; bases with no gene match: 3. Germline CDR1 reads SGHRS; CDR2 reads YFSETQ. CDR3 length: 16 amino acids. CDR3 DNA sequence: TGCGCCAGCAGCTTGGGACGACTAGCGGGGTACAATGAGCAGTTCTTC. Its translation is CASSLGRLAGYNEQFF. Supplemented by reference TRBV5-1 and TRBJ2-1, the full variable domain reads KAGVTQTPRYLIKTRGQQVTLSCSPISGHRSVSWYQQTPGQGLQFLFEYFSETQRNKGNFPGRFSGRQFSNSRSEMNVSTLELGDSALYLCASSLGRLAGYNEQFFGPGTRLTVL.

This clone came up once. The chain carries TRBV7-2 and TRBJ2-2; TRBD1 is a possible D gene (6 bases). Germline CDR1 is SGHTA and CDR2 is FQGNSA. This CDR3 region has 11 residues. CDR3 nucleotides: TGTGGGACAGCTGAACCCGGGGAGCTGTTTTTT. This sequence encodes CGTAEPGELFF.

The CDR3: CASSPTSGVTDTQYF. As DNA, the CDR3 is TGTGCCAGCAGCCCGACTAGCGGGGTCACAGATACGCAGTATTTT. The V call is TRBV7-2, the J call TRBJ2-3; TRBD2 agrees at 11 bases. Germline V lookup: CDR1 SGHTA, CDR2 FQGNSA. The V and J ends lost 5 bases and 2 bases, in that order; junction bases with no gene match: 3. The CDR3 covers 15 residues.

V is TRBV27 and J is TRBJ1-5; D call uncertain. CDR3 length: 12 amino acids. Deletions cut 2 bases from V and 6 bases from J, with 5 bases between. Germline assignment: CDR1 MNHEY and CDR2 SMNVEV (reference sequence). The CDR3 loop reads CASSLIGQPQHF. The CDR3 region has the DNA TGTGCCAGCAGTTTAATCGGTCAGCCCCAGCATTTT.